The table lists the clone carrying this T cell receptor (beta chain) with many counts. The antigen remains undetermined. This entry comes from a study of neurological immune-mediated disorders. The unsorted libraries were made from 2 million PBMCs kept at -80 C. Template-switch 5'RACE cDNA synthesis added a 10-nucleotide unique molecular identifier. In TCRdb, the 5' RACE reads were re-called with MiXCR into one record per CDR3 protein. The repertoire holds some 60,000 distinct CDR3 sequences, with about 2.5% as singletons. Study-wide results and caveats: The absence of any CDR3 amino acid sequence shared by expanded clones across subjects suggests that repertoires were private in all groups. The repertoires of 18 of 34 multiple sclerosis patients fell into one related-CDR3 cluster (a possible signature) under phylogenetic grouping.

V trimming: 5 bases; J trimming: 4 bases; junction bases outside the gene matches: 3. The CDR3 has 13 amino acids. CDR1 MNHEY and CDR2 SMNVEV come from the germline V gene (reference sequence). The receptor was isolated from a man aged 50-59 years with multiple sclerosis. The sample taken for sequencing was PBMCs. This chain uses TRBV27 with TRBJ1-2, with 8 positions matching TRBD1. The CDR3 DNA reads TGTGCCAGCAGTGACAGGGGTTCCTATGGCTACACCTTC. This encodes CASSDRGSYGYTF.